The present entry profiles one T cell receptor beta chain with its context. These data originate in a study of T cells in tumors after PD-1 blockade. Overall study context: Each patient got pembrolizumab 200 mg every 3 weeks or cemiplimab 350 mg every 2 weeks.

The CDR3 extends over 16 amino acids. Trimming at V came to 0 bases and at J to 8 bases, leaving 12 bases not matched to a gene. CDR1 is GTSNPN, CDR2 SVGIG, per germline (reference sequence). Repertoires were generated with immunoSEQ multiplex PCR, while TCRdb's copy carries only in-frame clones and drops some. The sample has around 12,000 clones; 60% to 70% are singletons. Tumor biopsies came from the same primary tumor site before and after PD-1 blockade. The sequenced sample was tumor tissue, obtained before anti-PD-1 treatment. The sequence came from a human donor with basal cell carcinoma. The gene calls are TRBV30 and TRBJ2-1; 8 bases are a match to TRBD2. CDR3 protein: CAWSVHASGPQYEQFF. In nucleotides, the CDR3 is TGTGCCTGGAGTGTACACGCTAGCGGGCCGCAATATGAGCAGTTCTTC.